The rows below give T cell receptor beta chains drawn from one sample of a study of CD8 T cells in ankylosing spondylitis. Each CDR3 protein is one row after TCRdb ran MiXCR on the 5' RACE reads. The sample has 200,000 to 250,000 distinct CDR3 sequences, around 7.9% seen once. The sample consisted of blood, either unsorted or a sorted T cell fraction (not recorded which). All receptors derive from a male donor with ankylosing spondylitis. Both conserved end residues are part of each CDR3. Fields, in order: V gene, D gene, J gene, clone size, CDR3 DNA, CDR3 protein. The D gene is left open where the match is weak. For some rows the clone size is stated as once, few or many, or as a class when expanded; others skip it.

>TRBV2|-|TRBJ2-5|many
TGTGCCAGCAGTGAACAGGGAGGCGAGACCCAGTACTTC
CASSEQGGETQYF
>TRBV29-1|TRBD2|TRBJ2-1|many
TGCAGCGTTGAGGGACTATTCAATGAGCAGTTCTTC
CSVEGLFNEQFF
>TRBV24-1|-|TRBJ2-3|many
TGTGCCACCAGTGATTTGCCAGATACGCAGTATTTT
CATSDLPDTQYF
>TRBV28|-|TRBJ1-5|many
TGTGCCAGCAGTCCCATCGGCCACAGAGGTCAGCCCCAGCATTTT
CASSPIGHRGQPQHF
>TRBV6-5|-|TRBJ2-6|-
TGTGCCAGCAGTTGGACAGCTGGGGCCAACGTCCTGACTTTC
CASSWTAGANVLTF
>TRBV9|-|TRBJ2-7|many
TGTGCCAGCAGCGCCTCCGGGACTCTAGTCTACGAGCAGTACTTC
CASSASGTLVYEQYF
>TRBV20-1|-|TRBJ1-3|many
TGCAGTGCTTCAACCGGGACTCTTTCTGGAAACACCATATATTTT
CSASTGTLSGNTIYF
>TRBV6-5|TRBD1|TRBJ1-5|many
TGTGCCAGCAGTTATTTGGACAGGCTCAATCAGCCCCAGCATTTT
CASSYLDRLNQPQHF
>TRBV20-1|TRBD2|TRBJ2-7|few
TGCAGTGCTAGTCTAGCGGGCCGCTACGAGCAGTACTTC
CSASLAGRYEQYF
>TRBV4-2|TRBD2|TRBJ2-1|many
TGTGCCAGCAGCGACGAGCGGGACCGCTCCTACAATGAGCAGTTCTTC
CASSDERDRSYNEQFF
>TRBV4-3|-|TRBJ2-7|-
TGCGCCAGCAGCCCTCACAGGGACCGGTCCTACGAGCAGTACTTC
CASSPHRDRSYEQYF
>TRBV10-3|-|TRBJ1-2|many
TGTGCCATCAGGGGGATTTACGGCTACACCTTC
CAIRGIYGYTF
>TRBV7-2|TRBD1|TRBJ2-7|few
TGTGCCAGCAGCGAAGGGACAGCTATACAGTACTTC
CASSEGTAIQYF
>TRBV6-5|TRBD1|TRBJ1-1|many
TGTGCCAGCAGTATCGGACAGGGCAACACTGAAGCTTTCTTT
CASSIGQGNTEAFF
>TRBV9|-|TRBJ2-5|many
TGTGCCAGCAGCGTAGGAGAGGAGACCCAGTACTTC
CASSVGEETQYF
>TRBV10-3|TRBD1|TRBJ1-2|many
TGTGCCATCAGTGAGGGGCCCGGGACAGGGGTTGGCTACACCTTC
CAISEGPGTGVGYTF
>TRBV7-9|-|TRBJ2-1|many
TGTGCCAGCAGCCCGACTTCGGGCCCTTTTTACAATGAGCAGTTCTTC
CASSPTSGPFYNEQFF
>TRBV15|-|TRBJ1-5|many
TGTGCCACCAGCAGAGATGGGGTGGGGAGCAATCAGCCCCAGCATTTT
CATSRDGVGSNQPQHF
>TRBV9|-|TRBJ2-7|many
TGTGCCAGCAGCGCTCGGGCCAGCCCTCATGAGCAGTACTTC
CASSARASPHEQYF
>TRBV6-1|-|TRBJ1-5|many
TGTGCCAGCAGTCCCATCAAGGGGAGCAATCAGCCCCAGCATTTT
CASSPIKGSNQPQHF
>TRBV29-1|TRBD1|TRBJ2-7|-
TGCAGCGTTGCGGGGACAGGGGATCTCTACGAGCAGTACTTC
CSVAGTGDLYEQYF
>TRBV18|-|TRBJ1-2|many
TGTGCCAGCTCACCACCGATGGCAGCCTTGGTAGGCTACACCTTC
CASSPPMAALVGYTF
>TRBV27|-|TRBJ2-7|many
TGTGCCAGCAGTTCGGGGCAGGGGTATGTGCTCTACGAGCAGTACTTC
CASSSGQGYVLYEQYF
>TRBV10-1|-|TRBJ2-7|many
TGCGCCAGCAGTGAGATGGACAACTCCTACGAGCAGTACTTC
CASSEMDNSYEQYF
>TRBV13|-|TRBJ2-2|many
TGTGCCAGCAGCTCTTCAGTGGGGCTGTGGACCGGGGAGCTGTTTTTT
CASSSSVGLWTGELFF
>TRBV24-1|TRBD2|TRBJ2-7|many
TGTGCCACCAGTGCTGGGTTCAGCGGGAGCTACGAGCAGTACTTC
CATSAGFSGSYEQYF
>TRBV10-3|-|TRBJ2-1|-
TGTGCCATCAGTGAGTCGAATGAGCAGTTCTTC
CAISESNEQFF
>TRBV29-1|-|TRBJ2-3|many
TGCAGCGGCCGGGAAAAAATTACAGATACGCAGTATTTT
CSGREKITDTQYF
>TRBV11-2|TRBD2|TRBJ2-7|few
TGTGCCAGCAGCTTAGGAGCGGGAGAGGCCTACGAGCAGTACTTC
CASSLGAGEAYEQYF
>TRBV15|TRBD1|TRBJ1-1|-
TGTGCCACCAGGTATGGACAGGGGAACACTGAAGCTTTCTTT
CATRYGQGNTEAFF
>TRBV20-1|-|TRBJ1-2|many
TGCAGTGCCCGGGACGGCTGGGTCGGGGGCTACACCTTC
CSARDGWVGGYTF
>TRBV18|TRBD1|TRBJ2-7|-
TGTGCCAGCTCACCTCCGGGACAGGGAATCTACGAGCAGTACTTC
CASSPPGQGIYEQYF
>TRBV7-9|-|TRBJ2-3|many
TGTGCCAGTGACGGGGGAGTTCTAAACACAGATACGCAGTATTTT
CASDGGVLNTDTQYF
>TRBV20-1|-|TRBJ2-5|many
TGCAGTGCTAGAGAGGAGACCCAGTACTTC
CSAREETQYF
>TRBV21-1|-|TRBJ2-7|many
TGTGCCAGATTGCCAGGGGGGTACGAGCAGTACTTC
CARLPGGYEQYF
>TRBV11-2|-|TRBJ1-1|-
TGTGCCAGCAGCTCCCAACTGGGGAACACTGAAGCTTTCTTT
CASSSQLGNTEAFF
>TRBV6-5|-|TRBJ2-1|-
TGTGCCAGCAGTTACCGGTTTCGGGGGCTACTCAATGAGCAGTTCTTC
CASSYRFRGLLNEQFF
>TRBV18|-|TRBJ2-5|few
TGTGCCAGCTCACCCGGACAGAGAAAGACCCAGTACTTC
CASSPGQRKTQYF
>TRBV5-1|-|TRBJ2-7|many
TGCGCCAGCAGCTTGTCGGGCCGCGGGGACGAGCAGTACTTC
CASSLSGRGDEQYF
>TRBV6-1|-|TRBJ1-2|few
TGTGCCATCTCAGGAGGGCCTTCGGATGGCTACACCTTC
CAISGGPSDGYTF
>TRBV12-5|-|TRBJ2-1|-
TGTGCTAGTGGTTTAGACGGCAATGAGCAGTTCTTC
CASGLDGNEQFF
>TRBV11-2|TRBD1|TRBJ2-3|-
TGTGCCAGCAGCTTAATTGATTGGACAGGGTCGTCGGCAGATACGCAGTATTTT
CASSLIDWTGSSADTQYF
>TRBV5-1|-|TRBJ1-2|-
TGCGCCAGCACCCAATGGAGTCCGACCCAGGTCAACTATGGCTACACCTTC
CASTQWSPTQVNYGYTF
>TRBV7-8|-|TRBJ2-2|many
TGTGCCAGCAGCTTAATCAGTTCCAGAACCGGGGAGCTGTTTTTT
CASSLISSRTGELFF
>TRBV20-1|-|TRBJ2-1|many
TGCAGTGCGCCCAGGGTAACCAGTGAGCAGTTCTTC
CSAPRVTSEQFF
>TRBV7-9|-|TRBJ2-3|-
TGTGCCAGCAGTTCAACCCGCACAGATACGCAGTATTTT
CASSSTRTDTQYF